One and the same sample provided the 28 T cell receptor beta chains below, sequenced in a study of T cell clonality in common variable immunodeficiency. Some clones are missing from TCRdb's copy, which holds only in-frame ones; the method was immunoSEQ multiplex PCR. Listed here are tens of thousands of clones without any singletons, the top ten holding around a tenth. The sample was peripheral blood mononuclear cells. These receptors all come from a person aged 18 to 70 in good health.

This clone was counted at least ten times. The read gets to within 3 residues of the CDR3 end, and the germline J gene fills in the rest. The rearrangement links TRBV27 to TRBJ2-6; D is unresolved. Germline V lookup: CDR1 MNHEY, CDR2 SMNVEV (reference sequence). This CDR3 is built from 15 residues. V was pared by 0 bases and J by 1 base, with 4 bases between. The chain's CDR3 is CASSLSFSGANVLTF. CDR3 bases read: TGTGCCAGCAGTTTATCCTTTTCTGGGGCCAACGTC.

This clone showed up many times. The read ends 3 residues shy of where the CDR3 ends; the end is completed using the germline J gene. The chain joins TRBV15 to TRBJ2-1; D remains ambiguous. V dropped 0 bases and J dropped 3 bases, with 3 bases sitting between them. Germline lookup yields CDR1 LNHNV and CDR2 YYDKDF (reference sequence). This CDR3 spans 13 amino acids. CDR3: CATSRDHYNEQFF. Incomplete CDR3 DNA: TGTGCCACCAGCAGAGATCACTACAATGAG.

This clone came up many times. The DNA ends 3 residues before the CDR3 does, and the rest of the CDR3 is filled in from the germline J gene. This chain connects TRBV5-1 to TRBJ2-7; 7 nucleotides line up with TRBD2. CDR1 and CDR2 (germline): SGHRS, YFSETQ. The V and J ends lost 3 bases and 2 bases, in that order; junction bases with no gene match: 5. The CDR3 is 14 residues long. This chain's CDR3 is CASSWSGTPYEQYF. CDR3 DNA, as far as it was read: TGCGCCAGCAGCTGGAGCGGGACCCCCTACGAG.

In its sample, this clone was seen many times. Sequencing ends 3 residues short of the CDR3 end; the germline J gene provides the rest. The chain couples TRBV20-1 to TRBJ2-7; 7 bases are shared with TRBD2. CDR1 and CDR2 (germline): DFQATT, SNEGSKA (reference sequence). The V and J ends lost 6 bases and 4 bases, in that order; junction bases with no gene match: 9. The CDR3 runs to 13 residues. The CDR3 loop reads CSAIRAGAYEQYF. The CDR3 bases that were read are TGCAGTGCAATCCGGGCGGGAGCTTACGAG.

On this clone: Read sequence stops 3 residues before the CDR3 end, and the germline J gene provides the missing end. V is TRBV19 and J is TRBJ2-2, with 7 nucleotides matching TRBD2. J was trimmed by 0 bases and V by 5 bases; bases with no gene match: 0. The CDR3 totals 14 residues. Germline V gives CDR1 LNHDA, CDR2 SQIVND (reference sequence). CDR3 bases read: TGTGCCAGTAGTGGGGGGGCGAACACCGGGGAG. As protein: CASSGGANTGE. The entire CDR3 protein reads CASSGGANTGELFF.

Worth noting for this clone: The sequence runs out 3 residues before the end of the CDR3; the remainder is reconstructed from the germline J gene. This rearrangement joins TRBV5-3 to TRBJ2-7; D call uncertain. TRBV5-3 is an ORF; its function is uncertain. The CDR3 length is 13 residues. Trimming cost V 0 bases and J 2 bases, with 6 bases left between them. CDR3 protein: CARSLEKAYEQYF. The DNA read from the CDR3 is TGTGCCAGAAGCTTGGAGAAGGCCTACGAG.

This clone was observed at least ten times. The sequence runs out 3 residues before the end of the CDR3; the remainder is reconstructed from the germline J gene. The chain links TRBV29-1 to TRBJ1-2, with D possibly TRBD1 on 5 matching bases. Germline loops: CDR1 SQVTM, CDR2 ANQGSEA. CDR3 size: 12 residues. The CDR3 bases that were read are TGCAGCGCCAGGAGTGGGGGGGGTGAC. The encoded protein is CSARSGGGD. The CDR3 in full is CSARSGGGDYTF.

This clone was recorded a few times. The read gets to within 3 residues of the CDR3 end, and the germline J gene fills in the rest. The chain carries TRBV10-2 and TRBJ2-5, with 8 bases matching TRBD1. The CDR3 runs 15 residues. V was pared by 0 bases and J by 5 bases, with 5 bases of the junction left unmatched. Germline CDR1 is WSHSY and CDR2 is SAAADI. This CDR3 is CASSESTGARETQYF. CDR3 DNA, as far as it was read: TGCGCCAGCAGTGAGTCGACAGGGGCGCGCGAGACC.

This clone was detected many times. The sequence runs out 3 residues before the end of the CDR3; the remainder is reconstructed from the germline J gene. The chain uses TRBV6-2 or TRBV6-3 and TRBJ2-7; weak D call: TRBD2 (5 bases). The CDR3 runs 13 residues. The V gene lost 6 bases and the J gene lost 5 bases, with 14 bases spanning the gap. The germline V gene has CDR1 MNHEY and CDR2 SVGEGT. Here the CDR3 reads CASREVQRDEQYF. The CDR3 DNA, read in part, is TGTGCCAGCAGGGAGGTCCAGAGGGACGAG.

There are many counts of this clone. Sequencing ends 3 residues short of the CDR3 end; the germline J gene provides the rest. This chain joins TRBV7-2 and TRBJ1-5, with D possibly being TRBD1 (5 bases). CDR1 is SGHTA and CDR2 is FQGNSA in the germline V gene. V dropped 2 bases and J dropped 4 bases, with 12 bases sitting between them. CDR3 size: 15 residues. CDR3 sequence: CASSLYRGGNQPQHF. The covered CDR3 bases are TGTGCCAGCAGCTTATATAGGGGTGGAAATCAGCCC.

This clone was counted between two and nine times. Incomplete CDR3 DNA: TGTGCCAGCAGCTTAAACCCGGTGGGGTCTAGCAATACCGGGGAG. It codes for CASSLNPVGSSNTGE. The complete CDR3 sequence is CASSLNPVGSSNTGELFF. This chain links TRBV7-3 with TRBJ2-2; D possibly corresponds to TRBD2 (5 bases). The DNA ends 3 residues before the CDR3 does, and the rest of the CDR3 is filled in from the germline J gene. Trimming left V 1 base short and J 5 bases short, with 20 bases between. CDR1 is SGHTA and CDR2 is FQGTGA in the germline V gene. The CDR3 extends over 18 amino acids.

This clone has a count of ten or more. The missing CDR3 end, 3 residues past where the read stops, is filled in from the germline J gene. This sequence joins TRBV30 and TRBJ2-1; 10 bases are shared with TRBD2. The CDR3 runs to 20 residues. The germline V gene encodes CDR1 GTSNPN and CDR2 SVGIG (reference sequence). V gave up 2 bases and J gave up 0 bases; unmatched junction bases: 16. The sequenced part of the CDR3 DNA is TGTGCCTGGAGTTCTCTGTCGGTAGCGGGAGGACTAAGCTCCTACAATGAG. It specifies CAWSSLSVAGGLSSYNE. The entire CDR3 is CAWSSLSVAGGLSSYNEQFF.

This clone has only a few counts. The read gets to within 3 residues of the CDR3 end, and the germline J gene fills in the rest. The rearrangement joins TRBV20-1 to TRBJ1-2, with no clear D. This CDR3 is 14 amino acids long. The V gene's germline CDR1 is DFQATT and CDR2 SNEGSKA (reference sequence). This CDR3 is CSARTSGSYNDYTF. The DNA read from the CDR3 is TGCAGTGCAAGGACTAGCGGCTCCTACAATGAC.

This clone occurred many times. Incomplete CDR3 DNA: TGTGCCATCAGTGGGGGGACAGGAGGATTCGCGGGGGAA. Protein: CAISGGTGGFAGE. The complete CDR3 protein is CAISGGTGGFAGEAFF. J is TRBJ1-1 and V is TRBV10-3; 8 bases are shared with TRBD1. The read stops 3 residues short of the end of the CDR3; the missing end is completed from the germline J gene. This CDR3 is 16 amino acids long. Germline loops: CDR1 ENHRY, CDR2 SYGVKD.

This clone was seen many times. The CDR3 goes on 3 residues after the read ends, and that part is filled in from the germline J gene. V is TRBV14 and J is TRBJ2-7; a possible D gene is TRBD2 (6 bases). Germline V gene lookup returns CDR1 SGHDN and CDR2 FVKESK. Deletions cut 4 bases from V and 6 bases from J, with 7 bases between. The CDR3 is 11 amino acids. The sequenced CDR3 bases are TGTGCCAGCAGCCGGACTATCGAG. Protein: CASSRTIE. The full CDR3 protein is CASSRTIEQYF.

This clone was counted between two and nine times. This could be a read error, since a much larger clone is one nucleotide away. The read comes to an end 3 residues before the CDR3 does, leaving the germline J gene to fill in the end. Other DNA sequences in this specimen translate into the identical CDR3. The chain employs TRBV7-9 and TRBJ1-2; weak D call: TRBD1 (5 bases). This CDR3 comprises 13 residues. The V gene's germline CDR1 is SEHNR and CDR2 FQNEAQ (reference sequence). Partial CDR3 DNA: TGTGCCAGTAGCTTAGGGACTTTGTATGGC. This codes for CASSLGTLYG. The entire CDR3 sequence reads CASSLGTLYGYTF.

This clone came up many times. The read comes to an end 3 residues before the CDR3 does, leaving the germline J gene to fill in the end. This rearrangement joins TRBV20-1 to TRBJ1-2, with a possible D match to TRBD1 (5 bases). V was shortened by 5 bases and J by 4 bases, with 17 bases between the two germline ends. The CDR3 loop spans 14 amino acids. CDR1 is DFQATT and CDR2 is SNEGSKA in the germline V gene (reference sequence). CDR3 in amino acids: CSAPPGPQGYGYTF. The CDR3 DNA, read in part, is TGCAGTGCTCCCCCCGGGCCCCAGGGCTATGGC.

This clone was recorded many times. The DNA ends 3 residues before the CDR3 does, and the rest of the CDR3 is filled in from the germline J gene. The same CDR3 can be traced to other DNA sequences in this sample. The chain recombines TRBV5-1 with TRBJ1-2; D remains ambiguous. The CDR3 is made up of 15 amino acids. The germline V and J ends were trimmed by 7 bases and 4 bases, with 20 bases remaining between them. Germline V gene lookup returns CDR1 SGHRS and CDR2 YFSETQ. The sequenced part of the CDR3 DNA is TGCGCCAGCGTAGCGGACGGAGGGAATTCCTATGGC. It encodes CASVADGGNSYG. The whole CDR3 sequence reads CASVADGGNSYGYTF.

This clone was found many times. Read sequence stops 3 residues before the CDR3 end, and the germline J gene provides the missing end. The V and J genes are TRBV15 and TRBJ2-1; 11 bases match TRBD1. In germline, CDR1 is LNHNV, CDR2 YYDKDF (reference sequence). The CDR3 length is 17 residues. V lost 2 bases and J lost 9; bases outside the gene matches: 12. CDR3 protein: CATSRPPPGQGAGEQFF. The part of the CDR3 DNA that was read is TGTGCCACCAGCAGACCCCCCCCAGGACAGGGGGCCGGTGAG. Supplemented by reference TRBV15 and TRBJ2-1, the full variable domain reads DAMVIQNPRYQVTQFGKPVTLSCSQTLNHNVMYWYQQKSSQAPKLLFHYYDKDFNNEADTPDNFQSRRPNTSFCFLDIRSPGLGDTAMYLCATSRPPPGQGAGEQFFGPGTRLTVL.

The table lists this clone with many counts. The CDR3 end lies 3 residues beyond the end of the read and is filled in from the germline J gene. The rearrangement uses TRBV5-6 and TRBJ2-1; tentatively, D is TRBD1 (6 bases). The CDR3 extends over 12 amino acids. Germline V gene data show CDR1 as SGHDT and CDR2 as YYEEEE. With 4 bases removed from V and 7 bases from J, the gap between germline ends came to 9 bases. The part of the CDR3 DNA that was read is TGTGCCAGCAGCGGTACAGGGAATGAG. It yields the protein CASSGTGNE. The complete CDR3 reads CASSGTGNEQFF. The full variable domain, in which reference TRBV5-6 and TRBJ2-1 provide the parts outside the CDR3, is DAGVTQSPTHLIKTRGQQVTLRCSPKSGHDTVSWYQQALGQGPQFIFQYYEEEERQRGNFPDRFSGHQFPNYSSELNVNALLLGDSALYLCASSGTGNEQFFGPGTRLTVL.

This clone was seen ten or more times. The sequence runs out 3 residues before the end of the CDR3; the remainder is reconstructed from the germline J gene. This chain uses TRBV15 with TRBJ2-1; D is uncertain. The CDR3 covers 14 residues. CDR1 is LNHNV, CDR2 YYDKDF, per germline (reference sequence). V was trimmed by 4 bases and J by 4 bases, leaving 11 bases between them. The CDR3 reads CATSTNVRYNEQFF. CDR3 DNA, as far as it was read: TGTGCCACCAGCACTAACGTCAGGTACAATGAG.

This clone was found many times. Read coverage stops 3 residues before the CDR3 terminus; the germline J gene supplies the remainder. The genes are TRBV5-1 and TRBJ2-5; D is perhaps TRBD2 (6 bases). The CDR3 loop spans 13 amino acids. V was cut by 5 bases and J by 5 bases, with 13 bases left in between. Per the germline V gene, CDR1 is SGHRS and CDR2 is YFSETQ. CDR3 in amino acids: CASRDGSGETQYF. CDR3 DNA, as far as it was read: TGCGCCAGCAGGGACGGGAGCGGGGAGACC.

This clone was counted many times. The read halts 3 residues ahead of the CDR3 end, with the missing end drawn from the germline J gene. V usage is TRBV7-8 and J usage is TRBJ2-7; D is undetermined. Germline-derived CDR1 and CDR2 are SGHVS and FQNEAQ. There are 15 residues in the CDR3. The V end lost 0 bases, the J end lost 3 bases, and 12 bases lay between the germline ends. CDR3 amino acids: CASSLATASGYEQYF. The covered CDR3 bases are TGTGCCAGCAGCTTAGCCACAGCATCAGGCTACGAG.

This clone was detected ten times or more. Read sequence stops 3 residues before the CDR3 end, and the germline J gene provides the missing end. V gene TRBV9 combines with J gene TRBJ2-1, with D maybe TRBD1 (5 bases). This CDR3 is 14 amino acids long. V was cut by 4 bases and J by 7 bases, with 15 bases left in between. Per germline, CDR1 SGDLS and CDR2 YYNGEE. CDR3 residues: CASSSRQLINEQFF. The sequenced CDR3 bases are TGTGCCAGCAGCTCTCGACAGCTAATTAATGAG.

This clone occurred a few times. The read halts 3 residues ahead of the CDR3 end, with the missing end drawn from the germline J gene. Other nucleotide sequences from this sample produce the same CDR3. This chain joins TRBV19 and TRBJ1-3; D remains ambiguous. This CDR3 contains 12 residues. Per germline, CDR1 LNHDA and CDR2 SQIVND (reference sequence). The V end was cut by 7 bases, the J end by 4 bases, with 8 bases between. The CDR3 loop reads CASTHQGNTIYF. The CDR3 DNA, read in part, is TGTGCCAGTACCCATCAGGGAAACACC.

This clone was counted ten times or more. The CDR3 goes on 3 residues after the read ends, and that part is filled in from the germline J gene. V gene TRBV7-8 combines with J gene TRBJ2-5; D uncertain. V gave up 1 base and J gave up 1 base, with 7 bases separating them. Germline CDR1 reads SGHVS; CDR2 reads FQNEAQ. The CDR3 covers 14 residues. The CDR3 bases that were read are TGTGCCAGCAGCTTAGGTACGGTCCAAGAGACC. This translates into CASSLGTVQET. The entire CDR3 protein reads CASSLGTVQETQYF.

Many counts were recorded for this clone. Read data end 3 residues before the CDR3 end; the end is taken from the germline J gene. Other DNA sequences within the sample encode an identical CDR3. The chain recombines TRBV7-8 with TRBJ1-6; unclear D gene. The germline gives CDR1 SGHVS, CDR2 FQNEAQ. Trimming pared 6 bases from V and 9 bases from J, leaving 12 bases between. The CDR3 extends over 13 amino acids. The covered CDR3 bases are TGTGCCAGCAGACCCCGCGGTACTTCACCC. Amino acid sequence: CASRPRGTSP. The CDR3 in its entirety is CASRPRGTSPLHF. Full variable domain (outside the CDR3, taken from reference TRBV7-8 and TRBJ1-6): GAGVSQSPRYKVAKRGQDVALRCDPISGHVSLFWYQQALGQGPEFLTYFQNEAQLDKSGLPSDRFFAERPEGSVSTLKIQRTQQEDSAVYLCASRPRGTSPLHFGNGTRLTVT.

This clone appeared a few times. Read sequence stops 3 residues before the CDR3 end, and the germline J gene provides the missing end. The chain uses TRBV2 and TRBJ2-3, with TRBD1 matching over 7 bases. This CDR3 is 14 amino acids long. Per germline, CDR1 SNHLY and CDR2 FYNNEI. The sequenced part of the CDR3 DNA is TGTGCCAGCAGTGTTACGACAGGGCCCATGGCG. It encodes CASSVTTGPMA. The full-length CDR3 reads as CASSVTTGPMAQYF.